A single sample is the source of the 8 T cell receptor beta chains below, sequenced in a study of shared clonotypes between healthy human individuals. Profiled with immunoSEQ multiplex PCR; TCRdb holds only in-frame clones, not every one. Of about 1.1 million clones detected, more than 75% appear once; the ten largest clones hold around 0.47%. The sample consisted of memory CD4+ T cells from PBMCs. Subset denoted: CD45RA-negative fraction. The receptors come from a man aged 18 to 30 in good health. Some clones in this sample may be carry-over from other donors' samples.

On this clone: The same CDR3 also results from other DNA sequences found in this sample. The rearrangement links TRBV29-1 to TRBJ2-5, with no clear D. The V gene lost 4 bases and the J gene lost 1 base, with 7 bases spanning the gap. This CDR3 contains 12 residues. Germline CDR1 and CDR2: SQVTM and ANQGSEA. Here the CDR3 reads CSVVRAQETQYF. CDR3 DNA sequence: TGCAGCGTTGTTCGGGCCCAAGAGACCCAGTACTTC. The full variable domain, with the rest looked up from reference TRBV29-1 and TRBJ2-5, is SAVISQKPSRDICQRGTSLTIQCQVDSQVTMMFWYRQQPGQSLTLIATANQGSEATYESGFVIDKFPISRPNLTFSTLTVSNMSPEDSSIYLCSVVRAQETQYFGPGTRLLVL.

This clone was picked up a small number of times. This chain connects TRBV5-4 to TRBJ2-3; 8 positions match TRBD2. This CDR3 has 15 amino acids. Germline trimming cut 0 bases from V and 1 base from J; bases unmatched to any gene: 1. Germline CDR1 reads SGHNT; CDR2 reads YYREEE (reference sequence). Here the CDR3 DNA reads TGTGCCAGCAGCTTGGTGACTAGCGGCACAGATACGCAGTATTTT. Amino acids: CASSLVTSGTDTQYF.

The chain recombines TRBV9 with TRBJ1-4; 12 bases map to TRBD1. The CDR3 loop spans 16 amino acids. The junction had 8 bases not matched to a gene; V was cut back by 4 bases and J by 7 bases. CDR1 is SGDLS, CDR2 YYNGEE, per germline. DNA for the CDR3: TGTGCCAGCAGCCGGGACAGGGGGCGCCAGTTTGAAAAACTGTTTTTT. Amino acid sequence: CASSRDRGRQFEKLFF.

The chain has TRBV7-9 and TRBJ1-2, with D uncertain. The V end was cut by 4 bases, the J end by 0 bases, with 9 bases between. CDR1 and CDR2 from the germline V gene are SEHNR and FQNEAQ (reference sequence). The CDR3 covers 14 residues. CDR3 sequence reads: CASSSDGSNYGYTF. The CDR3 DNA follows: TGTGCCAGCAGCTCGGACGGCTCTAACTATGGCTACACCTTC.

The CDR3 sequence is CASSSFPRIYGYTF. The DNA for the CDR3 is TGTGCCAGCAGCTCTTTTCCCAGAATCTATGGCTACACCTTC. The chain joins TRBV27 to TRBJ1-2; D unclear. This CDR3 has 14 amino acids. Germline CDR1 and CDR2: MNHEY and SMNVEV (reference sequence). V lost 6 bases to trimming and J lost 4 bases, with 15 bases between them.

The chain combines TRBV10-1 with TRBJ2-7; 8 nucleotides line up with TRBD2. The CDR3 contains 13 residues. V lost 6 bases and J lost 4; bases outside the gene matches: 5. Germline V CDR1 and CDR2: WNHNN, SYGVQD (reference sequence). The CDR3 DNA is TGCGCCAGCAGCGCTAGCGGGCTTTACGAGCAGTACTTC. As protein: CASSASGLYEQYF.

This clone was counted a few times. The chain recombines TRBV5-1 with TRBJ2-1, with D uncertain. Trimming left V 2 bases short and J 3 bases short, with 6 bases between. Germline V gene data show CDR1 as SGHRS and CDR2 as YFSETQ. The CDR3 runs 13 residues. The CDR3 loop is CASSLDLYNEQFF. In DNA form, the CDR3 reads TGCGCCAGCAGCTTAGACCTCTACAATGAGCAGTTCTTC.

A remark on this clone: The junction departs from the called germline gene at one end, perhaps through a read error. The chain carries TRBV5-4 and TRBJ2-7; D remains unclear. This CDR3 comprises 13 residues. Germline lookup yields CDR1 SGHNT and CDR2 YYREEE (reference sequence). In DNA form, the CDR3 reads TGTGCCAGCAGCTTGGGCCCGGACCTCCCTCCCTATTTC. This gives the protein CASSLGPDLPPYF.